Listed below are T cell receptor beta chains from one sample, sequenced in a study of OX40 agonist ivuxolimab in advanced cancers. This table comes from immunoSEQ multiplex PCR, and its TCRdb copy is limited to in-frame clones, with some not included. This table has under 25,000 clones, roughly 78% appearing once. Sequencing was performed on CD4+ or CD8+ T cells sorted from blood, taken in a trial of the OX40 agonist ivuxolimab. The receptor source for this set is an adult with an advanced solid tumor such as melanoma, head and neck, liver or kidney cancer. Both conserved end residues are part of each CDR3. A D gene is named only where the DNA matches it firmly. Size is stated for part of the rows, as once, few or many counts, or as a class when the clone is expanded.

d_gene	v_gene	abundance	len	j_gene	CDR3aa	CDR3nt
-	TRBV5-4	-	15	TRBJ1-2	CASSLTAAQYYGYTF	TGTGCCAGCAGCTTGACAGCGGCCCAATACTATGGCTACACCTTC
TRBD1	TRBV27	-	15	TRBJ2-7	CASSFATGGDYEQYF	TGTGCCAGCAGTTTCGCGACAGGGGGGGACTACGAGCAGTACTTC
TRBD1	TRBV5-6	-	16	TRBJ2-7	CASSPLDRDASYEQYF	TGTGCCAGCAGCCCTTTGGACAGGGACGCCTCCTACGAGCAGTACTTC
TRBD1	TRBV5-5	-	14	TRBJ1-6	CASSLAYGDRGIHF	TGTGCCAGCAGCTTGGCCTATGGGGACAGGGGCATCCACTTT
-	TRBV27	once	13	TRBJ1-1	CASSLRGDTEAFF	TGTGCCAGCAGTTTGAGGGGGGACACTGAAGCTTTCTTT
-	TRBV21-1	-	14	TRBJ2-5	CASSLALEQETQYF	TGTGCCAGCAGCTTAGCCCTTGAGCAAGAGACCCAGTACTTC
-	TRBV10-1	-	15	TRBJ2-2	CASSDLAENTGELFF	TGCGCCAGCAGTGATCTAGCAGAGAACACCGGGGAGCTGTTTTTT
TRBD1	TRBV9	-	15	TRBJ2-7	CASSEGQASSYEQYF	TGTGCCAGCAGCGAAGGACAGGCTTCCTCCTACGAGCAGTACTTC
TRBD2	TRBV7-3	-	15	TRBJ2-3	CASSLMAGGTDTQYF	TGTGCCAGCAGCTTAATGGCGGGAGGCACAGATACGCAGTATTTT
TRBD2	TRBV25-1	-	17	TRBJ2-1	CASSERVGLAGVNEQFF	TGTGCCAGCAGTGAAAGGGTGGGACTAGCGGGAGTCAATGAGCAGTTCTTC
-	TRBV25-1	-	15	TRBJ2-1	CASSEPARDDNEQFF	TGTGCCAGCAGTGAACCCGCCCGGGACGACAATGAGCAGTTCTTC
TRBD1	TRBV7-8	-	18	TRBJ1-4	CASSLVAGTGWINEKLFF	TGTGCCAGCAGCTTAGTCGCCGGGACAGGGTGGATTAATGAAAAACTGTTTTTT
TRBD1	TRBV15	-	15	TRBJ2-1	CATSTGQGTYNEQFF	TGTGCCACCAGCACGGGACAGGGAACCTACAATGAGCAGTTCTTC
TRBD1	TRBV4-1	few	15	TRBJ1-5	CASSPAGTGNQPQHF	TGCGCCAGCAGCCCGGCCGGGACAGGCAATCAGCCCCAGCATTTT
-	TRBV7-2	-	14	TRBJ2-3	CASSSWGALDTQYF	TGTGCCAGCAGCTCCTGGGGGGCCTTAGATACGCAGTATTTT
-	TRBV30	-	11	TRBJ2-3	CAWRVGDTQYF	TGTGCCTGGAGAGTGGGGGATACGCAGTATTTT
-	TRBV10-3	-	11	TRBJ2-7	CATTGDYEQYF	TGTGCCACCACAGGCGACTACGAGCAGTACTTC
-	TRBV5-6	-	14	TRBJ1-2	CASNLQAANYGYTF	TGTGCCAGCAACCTACAGGCGGCGAACTATGGCTACACCTTC
TRBD1	TRBV6-5	-	12	TRBJ1-2	CASSQDRGGYTF	TGTGCCAGCAGCCAAGACAGGGGTGGCTACACCTTC
TRBD1	TRBV7-9	-	16	TRBJ2-1	CASSPAYGTGVNEQFF	TGTGCCAGCAGCCCGGCTTACGGGACAGGGGTCAATGAGCAGTTCTTC
-	TRBV30	-	15	TRBJ2-3	CAWSVLRGPTDTQYF	TGTGCCTGGAGTGTACTCAGGGGTCCCACAGATACGCAGTATTTT
-	TRBV7-8	once	15	TRBJ1-1	CASSEGTALGQEAFF	TGTGCCAGCAGCGAAGGGACCGCCTTGGGCCAGGAAGCTTTCTTT
-	TRBV7-8	few	13	TRBJ1-5	CASSPRTQGPQHF	TGTGCCAGCAGCCCTCGGACACAAGGGCCCCAGCATTTT
TRBD1	TRBV5-6	medium-sized	16	TRBJ1-1	CASSLKGQGMNTEAFF	TGTGCCAGCAGCTTGAAGGGACAGGGAATGAACACTGAAGCTTTCTTT
-	TRBV7-3	few	14	TRBJ2-1	CASSLGGPSNEQFF	TGTGCCAGCAGCTTGGGGGGACCCTCGAATGAGCAGTTCTTC
TRBD2	TRBV25-1	-	16	TRBJ2-2	CASSILAGVGPGELFF	TGTGCCAGCAGTATATTAGCGGGAGTCGGACCCGGGGAGCTGTTTTTT
-	TRBV12-1	-	10	TRBJ2-3	CTSSCLSGYF	TGTACCAGCAGCTGCCTCTCTGGGTATTTT
-	TRBV5-6	-	17	TRBJ1-5	CASSHGAGPVEYQPQHF	TGTGCCAGCAGCCATGGCGCAGGGCCGGTTGAATATCAGCCCCAGCATTTT
-	TRBV9	-	14	TRBJ2-7	CASSEGTSAYEQYF	TGTGCCAGCAGCGAAGGGACTTCAGCCTACGAGCAGTACTTC
-	TRBV6-5	-	14	TRBJ1-3	CASSSTRSGNTIYF	TGTGCCAGCAGTTCTACCCGCTCTGGAAACACCATATATTTT
-	TRBV9	-	15	TRBJ1-3	CASSEGGEEGNTIYF	TGTGCCAGCAGCGAGGGGGGAGAAGAAGGAAACACCATATATTTT
-	TRBV5-8	-	15	TRBJ1-2	CASSLDRAPRYGYTF	TGTGCCAGCAGCTTGGATAGGGCGCCGCGCTATGGCTACACCTTC
TRBD1	TRBV7-9	-	18	TRBJ2-6	CASSLGTDRGPGANVLTF	TGTGCCAGCAGCTTAGGTACGGACAGGGGGCCTGGGGCCAACGTCCTGACTTTC
-	TRBV29-1	-	11	TRBJ2-1	CSVAVYNEQFF	TGCAGCGTTGCTGTCTACAATGAGCAGTTCTTC
-	TRBV2	large	13	TRBJ2-7	CASSEGYSYEQYF	TGTGCCAGCAGTGAGGGTTACTCCTACGAGCAGTACTTC